This TCR beta chain was identified in a study of technical replicates of blood from several donors. Germline assignment: CDR1 GTSNPN and CDR2 SVGIG (reference sequence). Losses at the gene ends were 5 bases for V and 6 bases for J; bases not matched to a gene: 9. This CDR3 has 14 residues. Only in-frame clones appear in the TCRdb table, and some are missing; sequencing was by immunoSEQ multiplex PCR. The profile shows some 80,000 clones, about 97% of them singletons. The origin of this receptor is a human donor in good health. The chain couples TRBV30 to TRBJ2-3; 9 bases are shared with TRBD1. Sequenced: T cells isolated from PBMCs. DNA of the CDR3: TGTGCCTGGGTACGGACAGGGGCAATGGATACGCAGTATTTT. Its protein product is CAWVRTGAMDTQYF. The variable domain in full, completed from reference TRBV30 and TRBJ2-3, reads SQTIHQWPATLVQPVGSPLSLECTVEGTSNPNLYWYRQAAGRGLQLLFYSVGIGQISSEVPQNLSASRPQDRQFILSSKKLLLSDSGFYLCAWVRTGAMDTQYFGPGTRLTVL.